This entry describes one TCR beta chain. This clonotype has just a few counts. Its target antigen remains unknown. No base quality values were provided; no much bigger clone lies one nucleotide off. This record belongs to a study of post-analysis software for immune sequencing data (dated by TCRdb to between 2014 and 2017). Background on the whole study: Relapsing-remitting, secondary progressive and progressive-relapsing multiple sclerosis were recorded as disease courses, and subtype annotation was lacking for some patients. The multiple sclerosis patient repertoires were compared with 10 to 12 previously published healthy control repertoires from donors aged about 6 to 26 years. A subset of samples was prepared in parallel using single-end sample barcoding, then pooled and co-amplified after Illumina adapter ligation.

To demonstrate the VDJtools post-analysis software, TCR beta repertoires were profiled from the peripheral blood of about 13 young patients with multiple sclerosis. The patients with multiple sclerosis were children and adolescents between 6 and 15 years of age. Broad study findings and their caveats: Direct clustering with F measure showed strong co-clustering of samples prepared in the same batch, prompting a batch-effect correction. The multiple sclerosis patient group was slightly younger than the control group. Significantly higher frequencies in patients than in controls were found for about five TRBV segments, including TRBV5-6, TRBV5-1 and TRBV20-1. Normalized Chao1 diversity was significantly lower in multiple sclerosis patients than controls, suggesting substantial peripheral T-cell clonal expansion.

The library was built by means of PCR. The instrument was an Illumina HiSeq 2500. To reduce PCR and sequencing biases, unique molecular identifiers were built into the TCR beta cDNA libraries. Approximately 500,000 cDNA molecules were obtained per 1 to 10 million input T cells, so each molecule approximated one T cell. The patient libraries were prepared and sequenced using the same protocol as the earlier healthy control dataset. Samples belonging to the same batch were prepared together, multiplexed and sequenced on a shared HiSeq lane. The authors processed their data as follows. Raw barcoded reads were processed with MIGEC, and single-read molecular identifier groups were discarded before consensus assembly and CDR3 extraction. Clonotype tables were post-analysed with VDJtools, and diversity was normalized by down-sampling all datasets to the smallest sample size. In repertoire overlap clustering, CDR3 amino acid sequences, but not nucleotide sequences, were matched to correct batch-related cross-sample contamination. Starting from the raw public reads, TCRdb applied fastp trimming at Q25, assembled clones with MiXCR and retained in-frame beta chains. Rows with a matching CDR3 protein are joined into one entry that keeps the most common DNA and genes. The V and J calls were determined by TCRdb, not by the authors. This sample gives about 460,000 distinct CDR3 sequences in total; approximately 45% of them show up just once. Around 10% of the sample comes from the top ten.

CDR1 and CDR2, per the germline V gene, are SGHTA and FQGNSA. The CDR3 sequence holds 14 residues, the cysteine and phenylalanine included. The DNA shown is the 42-base CDR3, in frame from base 1. The germline ends are 15 bases apart after V is trimmed by 4 bases and J by 6 bases. Here the chain combines TRBV7-2 and TRBJ2-5; the D region possibly corresponds to TRBD2 (6 bases align). Sequencing was done on a sample of blood. The sequence derives from a girl between 10 and 17 years old with multiple sclerosis. CDR3 reads: CASSSVSGEKTQYF. The nucleotides read TGTGCCAGCAGCTCCGTTTCGGGAGAAAAGACCCAGTACTTC.